These 30 T cell receptor beta chains were sequenced from one sample in a study of blood T cell repertoires in COVID-19. Sequencing was performed with immunoSEQ multiplex PCR; in TCRdb, only in-frame clones are kept and a portion is missing. The sample records approximately 75,000 clones, roughly 78% being singletons. Sequencing was done on a sample of peripheral blood. Every receptor here comes from a human donor in a cohort sampled during active COVID-19.

This chain links TRBV18 with TRBJ1-1, with 7 bases aligning to TRBD1. CDR1 and CDR2 from the germline V gene are KGHSH and LQKENI. The CDR3 totals 15 residues. V shed 1 base, J shed 4 bases, and the junction held 6 bases outside the gene matches. CDR3 amino acids: CASSPRQGKGTEAFF. For the CDR3, the DNA is TGTGCCAGCTCACCACGACAGGGCAAGGGCACTGAAGCTTTCTTT.

The chain recombines TRBV5-1 with TRBJ1-2, with a tentative D call TRBD1 (5 bases). In germline, CDR1 is SGHRS, CDR2 YFSETQ. V was clipped by 0 bases and J by 2 bases, with 8 bases between them. CDR3 size: 14 residues. CDR3 nucleotides: TGCGCCAGCAGCTTGGGTGACAGAAACTATGGCTACACCTTC. Protein product: CASSLGDRNYGYTF.

CDR3: CASSYGTEAYEQYF. The CDR3 DNA reads TGTGCCAGCAGTTACGGGACAGAGGCCTACGAGCAGTACTTC. This chain uses TRBV6-2 or TRBV6-3 with TRBJ2-7, with 7 nucleotides matching TRBD1. The germline gives CDR1 MNHEY, CDR2 SVGEGT. Losses at the gene ends were 2 bases for V and 2 bases for J; bases not matched to a gene: 3. This CDR3 has 14 residues.

The chain is built from TRBV27 and TRBJ2-1, with D possibly being TRBD2 (7 bases). Germline loops: CDR1 MNHEY, CDR2 SMNVEV (reference sequence). This CDR3 is built from 12 residues. Deletions cut 4 bases from V and 8 bases from J, with 9 bases between. In DNA form, the CDR3 reads TGTGCCAGCAGTTGGGGGGGCGATGAGCAGTTCTTC. It yields the protein CASSWGGDEQFF.

The J gene is TRBJ1-6, the V gene TRBV18, with D possibly matching TRBD1 (5 bases). The germline gives CDR1 KGHSH, CDR2 LQKENI. The CDR3 spans 15 residues. Between the trimmed V and J ends, which lost 2 bases and 7 bases, there was a span of 12 bases. CDR3 in amino acids: CASSPNQGSNSPLHF. The CDR3 region has the DNA TGTGCCAGCTCACCAAATCAGGGCTCGAATTCACCCCTCCACTTT.

The chain carries TRBV6-6 and TRBJ1-5; D gene uncertain. V lost 3 bases to trimming and J lost 5 bases, with 11 bases between them. Germline V gene sequence: CDR1 MNHNY, CDR2 SVGAGI (reference sequence). The CDR3 extends over 14 amino acids. The CDR3 here is CASSYPEEDQPQHF. The DNA of the CDR3 is TGTGCCAGCAGTTATCCGGAGGAAGATCAGCCCCAGCATTTT.

The chain couples TRBV6-5 to TRBJ1-5, with TRBD1 matching 8 bases. The CDR3 has 15 residues. V lost 6 bases, J lost 5 bases, and 9 bases stayed unmatched. Germline CDR1 MNHEY, CDR2 SVGAGI. CDR3 region: CASRVGQGSYQPQHF. As DNA, the CDR3 is TGTGCCAGCAGGGTCGGACAGGGCTCATATCAGCCCCAGCATTTT.

The chain combines TRBV9 with TRBJ2-1, with 8 bases lining up with TRBD1. The CDR3 is 18 amino acids. The trim removed 4 bases at V and 0 bases at J, leaving 12 bases unmatched. Germline lookup yields CDR1 SGDLS and CDR2 YYNGEE. CDR3 in amino acids: CASSPTEFTGGSYNEQFF. DNA of the CDR3: TGTGCCAGCAGCCCGACTGAATTTACAGGGGGCTCCTACAATGAGCAGTTCTTC.

This chain connects TRBV4-3 to TRBJ1-6, with 7 bases identical to TRBD1. CDR3 size: 16 residues. Germline V lookup: CDR1 LGHNA, CDR2 YSLEER. After removal of 1 base from V and 7 bases from J, the junction contained 7 bases not matched to a gene. CDR3 region: CASSQGTGAGNSPLHF. The CDR3 DNA follows: TGCGCCAGCAGCCAAGGAACAGGGGCAGGAAATTCACCCCTCCACTTT.

The V call is TRBV3-1 (or the pseudogene TRBV3-2), the J call TRBJ2-7, with 8 bases identical to TRBD1. V shed 5 bases and J 1 base; nucleotides not matched to a gene: 10. Germline V gene data show CDR1 as LGHDT and CDR2 as YNNKEL (reference sequence). This CDR3 has 16 amino acids. CDR3: CASSFQGASTSYEQYF. CDR3 nucleotide sequence: TGTGCCAGCAGCTTTCAGGGGGCGAGTACGTCCTACGAGCAGTACTTC.

The rearrangement joins TRBV5-6 to TRBJ2-7, with D uncertain. Trimming left V 0 bases short and J 1 base short, with 8 bases between. Germline CDR1 reads SGHDT; CDR2 reads YYEEEE. This CDR3 region has 14 residues. The CDR3: CASSLVGGSYEQYF. For the CDR3, the DNA is TGTGCCAGCAGCTTGGTCGGCGGTTCCTACGAGCAGTACTTC.

The chain is built from TRBV7-9 and TRBJ1-4; 9 nucleotides match TRBD1. Germline assignment: CDR1 SEHNR and CDR2 FQNEAQ (reference sequence). V lost 5 bases and J lost 5; bases outside the gene matches: 6. The CDR3 sequence is 15 residues long. The CDR3 region is CASSVGGTGNEKLFF. The CDR3 DNA is TGTGCCAGCAGCGTAGGGGGGACAGGGAATGAAAAACTGTTTTTT.

The chain recombines TRBV12-3 or TRBV12-4 with TRBJ1-5, with D uncertain. Trimming took off 7 bases at V and 4 bases at J, with 5 bases between the two ends. CDR3 length: 11 amino acids. This chain's CDR3 is CASMSNQPQHF. CDR3 in DNA: TGTGCCAGCATGAGTAATCAGCCCCAGCATTTT.

The chain carries TRBV4-1 and TRBJ2-2; 8 nucleotides match TRBD2. CDR1 is MGHRA, CDR2 YSYEKL, per germline. The CDR3 has 17 residues. J gave up 6 bases and V 0 bases, and 9 bases lay outside the gene matches. The CDR3 nucleotides read TGCGCCAGCAGCCAAGATAAGAGTGCGGGGGGTTCCGGGGAGCTGTTTTTT. This translates into CASSQDKSAGGSGELFF.

This clone came up a few times. The chain uses TRBV19 and TRBJ1-3; unclear D gene. The CDR3 runs to 15 residues. The V end lost 3 bases, the J end lost 0 bases, and 9 bases lay between the germline ends. CDR1 and CDR2 (germline): LNHDA, SQIVND (reference sequence). CDR3 bases: TGTGCCAGTAGTATCCTGTCCCTCTCTGGAAACACCATATATTTT. This translates into CASSILSLSGNTIYF.

The V gene is TRBV6-2 or TRBV6-3, the J gene TRBJ1-1; 10 positions match TRBD1. With 4 bases clipped from V and 1 base from J, the junction kept 3 bases outside the gene matches. The CDR3 contains 15 residues. The germline V gene encodes CDR1 MNHEY and CDR2 SVGEGT. The CDR3 DNA reads TGTGCCAGCAGTTTACGGACAGGGGGGAACACTGAAGCTTTCTTT. Amino acids: CASSLRTGGNTEAFF.

This clone was seen once. V and J are TRBV7-2 and TRBJ1-6; unclear D gene. Germline CDR1 SGHTA, CDR2 FQGNSA. This CDR3 is 17 amino acids long. Trimming pared 3 bases from V and 6 bases from J, leaving 18 bases between. The CDR3 loop reads CASSFSGAVILNSPLHF. CDR3 bases: TGTGCCAGCAGCTTTTCGGGAGCCGTTATACTTAATTCACCCCTCCACTTT.

There are a few counts of this clone. CDR3 amino acids: CSTGLAGPYEQYF. Here the CDR3 DNA reads TGTTCTACGGGACTAGCGGGGCCCTACGAGCAGTACTTC. The genes are TRBV2 and TRBJ2-7, with TRBD2 matching over 13 bases. CDR1 and CDR2 from the germline V gene are SNHLY and FYNNEI. The CDR3 is 13 residues long.

This clone was counted between two and nine times. The chain employs TRBV6-2 or TRBV6-3 and TRBJ2-7; D might be TRBD2 (5 bases). In germline, CDR1 is MNHEY, CDR2 SVGEGT. Trimming removed 1 base from V and 6 bases from J, with 16 bases in between. The CDR3 has 15 amino acids. In nucleotides, the CDR3 is TGTGCCAGCAGTTACTGCCTCTCCGGGGAGTGCGAGCAGTACTTC. Protein: CASSYCLSGECEQYF.

V is TRBV7-8 and J is TRBJ1-4, with TRBD1 matching over 8 bases. The junction had 9 bases not matched to a gene; V was cut back by 2 bases and J by 4 bases. The germline V gene has CDR1 SGHVS and CDR2 FQNEAQ. The CDR3 runs 17 residues. CDR3 residues: CASSLFKRDRYNEKLFF. The CDR3 DNA reads as TGTGCCAGCAGCTTATTTAAGAGGGACAGGTATAATGAAAAACTGTTTTTT.

The chain recombines TRBV19 with TRBJ2-7; 8 positions match TRBD1. V lost 1 base and J lost 3; bases outside the gene matches: 2. The CDR3 runs to 14 residues. Germline V CDR1 and CDR2: LNHDA, SQIVND (reference sequence). CDR3: CASSIGDRSYEQYF. The CDR3 nucleotides are TGTGCCAGTAGTATAGGGGACAGGAGCTACGAGCAGTACTTC.

This clone was observed at least ten times. The gene calls are TRBV2 and TRBJ1-1; TRBD1 might be the D (5 bases). With 6 bases removed from V and 5 bases from J, the gap between germline ends came to 16 bases. Germline loops: CDR1 SNHLY, CDR2 FYNNEI. The CDR3 consists of 14 residues. The CDR3 loop reads CASRAGISSTEAFF. CDR3 DNA sequence: TGTGCCAGCAGGGCAGGGATTTCGAGTACTGAAGCTTTCTTT.

This chain joins TRBV15 and TRBJ1-2; D is perhaps TRBD1 (6 bases). V was pared by 1 base and J by 3 bases, with 9 bases between. The germline V gene has CDR1 LNHNV and CDR2 YYDKDF (reference sequence). The CDR3 has 14 residues. In nucleotides, the CDR3 is TGTGCCACCAGCAGAGCCCGGACAGACTATGGCTACACCTTC. It encodes CATSRARTDYGYTF.

This clone appeared a few times. The CDR3, as DNA: TGTGCCAGCAGCTCCGTTGGACAGGGGAACTACGAGCAGTACTTC. Translation gives CASSSVGQGNYEQYF. The chain uses TRBV27 and TRBJ2-7; 9 nucleotides agree with TRBD1. This CDR3 contains 15 residues. V gave up 6 bases and J gave up 3 bases; unmatched junction bases: 9. Germline assignment: CDR1 MNHEY and CDR2 SMNVEV (reference sequence).

The chain combines TRBV30 with TRBJ2-7, with D unclear. V was trimmed by 2 bases and J by 7 bases, leaving 12 bases between them. Germline CDR1 reads GTSNPN; CDR2 reads SVGIG (reference sequence). The CDR3 loop spans 12 amino acids. The CDR3 loop reads CAWSKSLREQYF. The CDR3 region has the DNA TGTGCCTGGAGTAAGTCTCTCCGGGAGCAGTACTTC.

The chain uses TRBV4-1 and TRBJ2-7, with a weak D call TRBD2 (5 bases). V lost 4 bases and J 5 bases, leaving 15 bases between the germline ends. This CDR3 contains 14 residues. Germline V gene data show CDR1 as MGHRA and CDR2 as YSYEKL. CDR3 sequence: CASSLTGGRDEQYF. The CDR3 DNA sequence: TGCGCCAGCAGCCTGACTGGCGGGCGGGACGAGCAGTACTTC.

This sequence joins TRBV25-1 and TRBJ2-1, with TRBD1 identical over 10 bases. Per the germline V gene, CDR1 is MGHDK and CDR2 is SYGVNS. This CDR3 is built from 14 residues. The junction had 11 bases not matched to a gene; V was cut back by 8 bases and J by 10 bases. The CDR3 loop reads CASAGQGTGGEQFF. The DNA of the CDR3 is TGTGCCAGCGCGGGACAGGGGACAGGTGGGGAGCAGTTCTTC.

The rearrangement uses TRBV6-2 or TRBV6-3 and TRBJ2-3; maybe TRBD2 (5 bases). V dropped 0 bases and J dropped 2 bases, with 12 bases sitting between them. This CDR3 comprises 16 residues. The germline CDR1 and CDR2 sequences are MNHEY and SVGEGT. CDR3 sequence: CASSYSAGGTTDTQYF. As DNA, the CDR3 is TGTGCCAGCAGTTACTCGGCGGGCGGAACCACAGATACGCAGTATTTT.

This clone has a handful of counts. The V and J genes are TRBV6-6 and TRBJ2-7, with D unresolved. The CDR3 totals 12 residues. The V and J ends lost 6 bases and 2 bases respectively, with 8 bases between them. From germline, CDR1 is MNHNY and CDR2 SVGAGI (reference sequence). DNA for the CDR3: TGTGCCAGCAGCCTAACAGCCTACGAGCAGTACTTC. Encoded protein: CASSLTAYEQYF.

This clone appeared a few times. The chain uses TRBV6-6 and TRBJ1-2, with D hard to call. Trimming removed 6 bases at V and 5 bases at J, with 10 bases between. Germline assignment: CDR1 MNHNY and CDR2 SVGAGI (reference sequence). CDR3 length equals 12 residues. For the CDR3, the DNA is TGTGCCAGCAGCCCTGCAGGTTATGGCTACACCTTC. This encodes CASSPAGYGYTF.